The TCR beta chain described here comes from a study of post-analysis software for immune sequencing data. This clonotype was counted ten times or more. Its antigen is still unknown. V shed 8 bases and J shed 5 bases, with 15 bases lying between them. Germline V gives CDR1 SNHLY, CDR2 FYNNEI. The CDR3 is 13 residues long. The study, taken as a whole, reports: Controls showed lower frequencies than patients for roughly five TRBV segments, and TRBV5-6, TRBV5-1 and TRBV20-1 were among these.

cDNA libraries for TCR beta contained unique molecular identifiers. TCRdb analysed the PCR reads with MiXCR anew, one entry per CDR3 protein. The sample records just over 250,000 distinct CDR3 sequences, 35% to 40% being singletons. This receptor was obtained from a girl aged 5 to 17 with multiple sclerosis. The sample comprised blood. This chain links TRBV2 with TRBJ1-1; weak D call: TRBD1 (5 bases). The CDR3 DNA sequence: TGTGCCAGCGGGCTTGGGGCTGAAACTGAAGCTTTCTTT. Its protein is CASGLGAETEAFF.